The 30 T cell receptor beta chains presented below share a single source sample, sequenced in a study of cytomegalovirus exposure and HLA in healthy donors. Both 60 Vbeta primers and 13 Jbeta primers went into the PCR. The repertoire was sequenced with immunoSEQ multiplex PCR; TCRdb's copy has only in-frame clones and lacks some. The data hold some 90,000 clones, with under 85% observed a single time. What was sequenced was PBMCs. The source of these receptors is a woman aged 65 to 85 in good health and CMV-seropositive.

V usage is TRBV27 and J usage is TRBJ2-1; 12 bases line up with TRBD2. The CDR3 is 21 residues long. The V gene's germline CDR1 is MNHEY and CDR2 SMNVEV (reference sequence). Losses at the gene ends were 0 bases for V and 4 bases for J; bases not matched to a gene: 16. CDR3 protein: CASSLSRASGGAALIYNEQFF. The CDR3 DNA reads TGTGCCAGCAGTTTATCCAGGGCTAGCGGGGGGGCCGCCCTTATATACAATGAGCAGTTCTTC.

The rearrangement joins TRBV6-5 to TRBJ2-1, with 7 bases identical to TRBD2. V shed 1 base, J shed 5 bases, and the junction held 5 bases outside the gene matches. This CDR3 contains 15 residues. CDR1 and CDR2 (germline): MNHEY, SVGAGI. The DNA for the CDR3 is TGTGCCAGCAGTTACTTTTCGGGGGGAGACAATGAGCAGTTCTTC. As protein: CASSYFSGGDNEQFF.

The chain carries TRBV27 and TRBJ2-7; D is ambiguous. The germline CDR1 and CDR2 sequences are MNHEY and SMNVEV (reference sequence). CDR3 length equals 16 residues. Trimming cost V 5 bases and J 4 bases, with 21 bases left between them. The CDR3 spells CASSITKTLVNYEQYF. Here the CDR3 DNA reads TGTGCCAGCAGTATCACCAAAACCCTAGTGAATTACGAGCAGTACTTC.

The gene calls are TRBV6-6 and TRBJ2-1, with D perhaps TRBD1 (6 bases). The germline V gene encodes CDR1 MNHNY and CDR2 SVGAGI (reference sequence). V lost 2 bases to trimming and J lost 0 bases, with 11 bases between them. CDR3 length equals 16 residues. The CDR3 coding sequence is TGTGCCAGCAGTTACCTTGGACAGTCCTCCTACAATGAGCAGTTCTTC. Its translation: CASSYLGQSSYNEQFF.

This chain connects TRBV7-3 to TRBJ2-1; no clear D gene. Germline assignment: CDR1 SGHTA and CDR2 FQGTGA. V gave up 1 base and J gave up 10 bases, with 11 bases separating them. This CDR3 is 13 amino acids long. The CDR3 sequence is CASSLNGRYEQFF. DNA of the CDR3: TGTGCCAGCAGCTTAAATGGCCGATACGAGCAGTTCTTC.

The V call is TRBV11-1, the J call TRBJ1-1; D is perhaps TRBD1 (6 bases). The CDR3 totals 14 residues. With 5 bases removed from V and 0 bases from J, the gap between germline ends came to 10 bases. Germline CDR1 and CDR2: SGHAT and FQDESV (reference sequence). The CDR3 spells CASSTGQMNTEAFF. CDR3 DNA: TGTGCCAGCAGCACCGGACAGATGAACACTGAAGCTTTCTTT.

This clone has just a few counts. This chain connects TRBV13 to TRBJ2-5, with a weak D call TRBD2 (5 bases). V lost 1 base and J 3 bases, leaving 15 bases between the germline ends. Germline CDR1 and CDR2: PRHDT and FYEKMQ (reference sequence). This CDR3 is built from 16 residues. The CDR3, as DNA: TGTGCCAGCAGCTTAGCCCGGACGGGGATGGAAGAGACCCAGTACTTC. This codes for CASSLARTGMEETQYF.

Only a few counts were recorded for this clone. J is TRBJ2-3 and V is TRBV7-8, with 8 bases fitting TRBD2. The J segment lost 0 bases and the V segment lost 5 bases, leaving 4 bases of the junction unmatched. Per the germline V gene, CDR1 is SGHVS and CDR2 is FQNEAQ. CDR3 size: 15 residues. CDR3 DNA: TGTGCCAGCAGCCCACTAGCGGTGAGCACAGATACGCAGTATTTT. Translated, it gives CASSPLAVSTDTQYF.

The chain joins TRBV5-1 to TRBJ2-7; D is perhaps TRBD2 (5 bases). Germline CDR1 SGHRS, CDR2 YFSETQ. The CDR3 sequence is 13 residues long. V lost 4 bases and J 7 bases, leaving 15 bases between the germline ends. The CDR3 spells CASSGGSTGEQYF. The DNA of the CDR3 is TGCGCCAGCAGCGGCGGGTCCACGGGGGAGCAGTACTTC.

This clone turned up a few times. V and J are TRBV10-3 and TRBJ2-5; 8 positions match TRBD1. The CDR3 is 15 amino acids. V lost 6 bases and J lost 4; bases outside the gene matches: 10. Germline CDR1 ENHRY, CDR2 SYGVKD. DNA of the CDR3: TGTGCCATCAGCACCGGACAGGGTGGAGGAGAGACCCAGTACTTC. As protein: CAISTGQGGGETQYF.

The genes are TRBV7-9 and TRBJ1-4, with D unresolved. The V and J ends lost 2 bases and 8 bases respectively, with 9 bases between them. Germline V gives CDR1 SEHNR, CDR2 FQNEAQ (reference sequence). The CDR3 consists of 13 residues. The CDR3 nucleotides read TGTGCCAGCAGCTTACCCCTGAGGGAAAAACTGTTTTTT. Amino acids: CASSLPLREKLFF.

This clone was seen just once. The chain recombines TRBV9 with TRBJ1-1, with D possibly TRBD1 on 5 matching bases. Germline V CDR1 and CDR2: SGDLS, YYNGEE. Trimming removed 4 bases from V and 7 bases from J, with 17 bases in between. This CDR3 contains 14 residues. CDR3 in amino acids: CASSLKTGDDEAFF. In DNA, the CDR3 is TGTGCCAGCAGCCTAAAGACGGGGGACGATGAAGCTTTCTTT.

The chain carries TRBV5-1 and TRBJ2-5, with D perhaps TRBD2 (5 bases). The germline V gene encodes CDR1 SGHRS and CDR2 YFSETQ. The V gene lost 2 bases and the J gene lost 4 bases, with 9 bases spanning the gap. The CDR3 contains 13 residues. The chain's CDR3 is CASSLRERETQYF. Written as DNA, the CDR3 is TGCGCCAGCAGCTTAAGGGAGAGAGAGACCCAGTACTTC.

In its sample, this clone was seen once. The chain recombines TRBV4-1 with TRBJ2-7; D not certain. CDR1 is MGHRA and CDR2 is YSYEKL in the germline V gene. The CDR3 is 14 residues long. V lost 5 bases and J 1 base, leaving 12 bases between the germline ends. The CDR3 DNA reads TGCGCCAGCAGCGAACCACTGAAATCCTACGAGCAGTACTTC. This translates into CASSEPLKSYEQYF.

This chain links TRBV9 with TRBJ2-5; TRBD1 matches 7 bases. The V segment lost 0 bases and the J segment 3 bases; nucleotides outside the gene matches: 5. The germline V gene encodes CDR1 SGDLS and CDR2 YYNGEE. The CDR3 is 15 amino acids. CDR3 sequence reads: CASSVGGDREETQYF. Written as DNA, the CDR3 is TGTGCCAGCAGCGTAGGAGGGGACAGAGAAGAGACCCAGTACTTC. Full variable domain (missing parts from reference TRBV9 and TRBJ2-5): DSGVTQTPKHLITATGQRVTLRCSPRSGDLSVYWYQQSLDQGLQFLIQYYNGEERAKGNILERFSAQQFPDLHSELNLSSLELGDSALYFCASSVGGDREETQYFGPGTRLLVL.

This clone was seen only a few times. This specimen includes other DNA sequences encoding the same CDR3. This chain joins TRBV5-1 and TRBJ2-5, with TRBD2 as a possible D gene (7 bases). The CDR3 contains 13 residues. V lost 2 bases and J lost 5, with 10 bases in between. Germline-derived CDR1 and CDR2 are SGHRS and YFSETQ. CDR3 nucleotides: TGCGCCAGCAGCTTCGGGGGGCAGGAGACCCAGTACTTC. Translating gives CASSFGGQETQYF.

The gene calls are TRBV5-5 and TRBJ1-4; D unclear. The CDR3 contains 13 residues. The V gene lost 1 base and the J gene lost 5 bases, with 6 bases spanning the gap. Germline CDR1 reads SGHKS; CDR2 reads YYEKEE (reference sequence). The CDR3 bases are TGTGCCAGCAGCTTGCACACAAATGAAAAACTGTTTTTT. As protein: CASSLHTNEKLFF.

The rearrangement uses TRBV7-2 and TRBJ1-4; D unresolved. CDR1 and CDR2 from the germline V gene are SGHTA and FQGNSA. The CDR3 consists of 12 residues. The V gene lost 5 bases and the J gene lost 7 bases, with 8 bases spanning the gap. The CDR3 spells CASSLRGEKLFF. CDR3 in DNA: TGTGCCAGCAGCCTAAGAGGTGAAAAACTGTTTTTT.

The genes are TRBV27 and TRBJ2-7, with D tentatively TRBD1 (6 bases). CDR1 MNHEY and CDR2 SMNVEV come from the germline V gene (reference sequence). CDR3 size: 17 residues. The V gene lost 3 bases and the J gene lost 2 bases, with 20 bases spanning the gap. The CDR3 sequence is CASSFGAGALGAYEQYF. The CDR3 DNA reads TGTGCCAGCAGTTTCGGGGCAGGGGCCTTGGGTGCCTACGAGCAGTACTTC.

This sequence joins TRBV28 and TRBJ2-1; possible D gene TRBD1, 6 bases. This CDR3 contains 13 residues. The V and J ends lost 4 bases and 7 bases respectively, with 11 bases between them. Germline lookup yields CDR1 MDHEN and CDR2 SYDVKM. This CDR3 reads CASSSPQGNEQFF. The CDR3 DNA sequence: TGTGCCAGCAGTTCCCCACAGGGAAATGAGCAGTTCTTC.

This chain uses TRBV28 with TRBJ1-5, with a possible D match to TRBD1 (5 bases). Germline assignment: CDR1 MDHEN and CDR2 SYDVKM. V lost 5 bases and J lost 6, with 11 bases in between. The CDR3 has 13 amino acids. CDR3 loop: CASSPRVGQPQHF. DNA of the CDR3: TGTGCCAGCAGTCCCAGGGTAGGTCAGCCCCAGCATTTT.

This clone was seen a few times. The V and J genes are TRBV19 and TRBJ1-6, with 8 bases aligning to TRBD1. Germline V gene sequence: CDR1 LNHDA, CDR2 SQIVND (reference sequence). J gave up 11 bases and V 6 bases, and 12 bases lay outside the gene matches. CDR3 length equals 15 residues. The CDR3: CASRPGQAEHPPLHF. The DNA of the CDR3 is TGTGCCAGTAGGCCGGGACAGGCTGAGCATCCACCCCTCCACTTT.

This clone has only one observation. The chain employs TRBV28 and TRBJ1-6, with 10 bases lining up with TRBD1. Germline-derived CDR1 and CDR2 are MDHEN and SYDVKM. The CDR3 has 15 residues. The ends lost 4 bases at V and 7 bases at J; junction bases unmatched: 4. The CDR3 DNA reads TGTGCCAGCAGTTCACCGGGACAGGGGAATTCACCCCTCCACTTT. Translating gives CASSSPGQGNSPLHF.

V and J are TRBV5-4 and TRBJ2-5, with 7 bases lining up with TRBD2. Germline values: CDR1 SGHNT, CDR2 YYREEE (reference sequence). V dropped 4 bases and J dropped 1; count of bases not matched to a gene: 10. The CDR3 consists of 16 residues. DNA of the CDR3: TGTGCCAGCAGCCCGGTAATTGAGCGGGGCCAAGAGACCCAGTACTTC. Translation gives CASSPVIERGQETQYF.

The chain is built from TRBV25-1 and TRBJ2-2; tentative D call: TRBD1 (5 bases). The CDR3 sequence is 14 residues long. V was clipped by 4 bases and J by 6 bases, with 12 bases between them. The germline V gene has CDR1 MGHDK and CDR2 SYGVNS. CDR3: CASSVMTVSGELFF. The CDR3, as DNA: TGTGCCAGCAGTGTAATGACAGTTTCCGGGGAGCTGTTTTTT.

This clone has just a few counts. The chain has TRBV11-2 and TRBJ2-1; 13 positions match TRBD2. This CDR3 comprises 17 residues. J lost 0 bases, V lost 5 bases, and 4 bases had no gene match. The germline V gene encodes CDR1 SGHAT and CDR2 FQNNGV. CDR3 nucleotides: TGTGCCAGCAGCCCGAGGACTAGCGGGAGCTCCTACAATGAGCAGTTCTTC. This translates into CASSPRTSGSSYNEQFF.

This clone was seen only once. This rearrangement joins TRBV6-5 to TRBJ1-3, with D possibly matching TRBD1 (5 bases). In germline, CDR1 is MNHEY, CDR2 SVGAGI. This CDR3 has 15 residues. V was pared by 1 base and J by 7 bases, with 14 bases between. The CDR3 DNA is TGTGCCAGCAGTTACTTTGGGACCCGGGGGAACACCATATATTTT. This encodes CASSYFGTRGNTIYF.

The chain carries TRBV2 and TRBJ2-7; TRBD1 agrees at 9 bases. J lost 7 bases, V lost 6 bases, and 10 bases had no gene match. From germline, CDR1 is SNHLY and CDR2 FYNNEI. CDR3 length: 14 amino acids. CDR3 region: CASSAGQGTEEQYF. DNA of the CDR3: TGTGCCAGCAGCGCGGGACAGGGTACTGAGGAGCAGTACTTC.

The chain has TRBV5-1 and TRBJ1-4; D ambiguous. Germline CDR1 reads SGHRS; CDR2 reads YFSETQ. This CDR3 has 16 amino acids. Trimming stripped 0 bases from V and 2 bases from J, with 11 bases between. The CDR3 DNA follows: TGCGCCAGCAGCTTGGCCGTGTCGAGTACTAATGAAAAACTGTTTTTT. Translated, it gives CASSLAVSSTNEKLFF.

The chain has TRBV18 and TRBJ2-1, with TRBD1 identical over 11 bases. V lost 3 bases, J lost 0 bases, and 7 bases stayed unmatched. Germline V gene lookup returns CDR1 KGHSH and CDR2 LQKENI. The CDR3 is 18 amino acids. CDR3 in DNA: TGTGCCAGCTCACCTGATCAAGGGACAGGGGGCTCCTACAATGAGCAGTTCTTC. Translating it yields CASSPDQGTGGSYNEQFF.